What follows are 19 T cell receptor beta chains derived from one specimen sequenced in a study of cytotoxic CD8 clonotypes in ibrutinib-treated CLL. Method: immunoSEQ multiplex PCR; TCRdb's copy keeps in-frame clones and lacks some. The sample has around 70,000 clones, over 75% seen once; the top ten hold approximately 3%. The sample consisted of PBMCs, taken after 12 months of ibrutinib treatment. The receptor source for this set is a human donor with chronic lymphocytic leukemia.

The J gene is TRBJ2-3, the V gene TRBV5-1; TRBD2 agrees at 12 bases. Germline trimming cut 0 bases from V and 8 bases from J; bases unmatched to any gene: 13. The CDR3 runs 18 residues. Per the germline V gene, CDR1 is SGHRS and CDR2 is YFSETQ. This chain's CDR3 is CASSLVLAGGPNLGTQYF. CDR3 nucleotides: TGCGCCAGCAGCTTGGTTCTAGCGGGAGGGCCCAACCTGGGTACGCAGTATTTT.

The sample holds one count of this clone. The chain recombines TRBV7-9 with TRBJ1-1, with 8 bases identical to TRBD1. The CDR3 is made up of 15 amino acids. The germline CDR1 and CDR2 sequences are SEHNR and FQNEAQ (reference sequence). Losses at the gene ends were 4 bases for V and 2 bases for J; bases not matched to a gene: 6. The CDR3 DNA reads TGTGCCAGCAGCTCGTTACAGGGGGTAAACACTGAAGCTTTCTTT. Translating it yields CASSSLQGVNTEAFF.

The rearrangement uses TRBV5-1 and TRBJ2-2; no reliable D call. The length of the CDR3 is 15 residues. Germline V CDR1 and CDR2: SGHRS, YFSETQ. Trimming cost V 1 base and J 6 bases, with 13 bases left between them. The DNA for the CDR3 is TGCGCCAGCAGCTTGACGTATTTTAGGCCCGGGGAGCTGTTTTTT. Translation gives CASSLTYFRPGELFF.

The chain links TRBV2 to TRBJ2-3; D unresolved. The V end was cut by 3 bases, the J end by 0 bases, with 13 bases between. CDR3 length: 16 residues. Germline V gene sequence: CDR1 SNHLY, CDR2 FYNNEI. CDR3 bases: TGTGCCAGCAGTGATTGGAAGGCAGGCAGCACAGATACGCAGTATTTT. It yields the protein CASSDWKAGSTDTQYF.

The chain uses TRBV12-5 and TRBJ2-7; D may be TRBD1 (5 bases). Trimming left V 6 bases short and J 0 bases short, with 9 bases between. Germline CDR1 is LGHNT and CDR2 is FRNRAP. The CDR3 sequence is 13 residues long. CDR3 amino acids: CASGTDSSYEQYF. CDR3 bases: TGTGCTAGTGGGACCGACAGCTCCTACGAGCAGTACTTC.

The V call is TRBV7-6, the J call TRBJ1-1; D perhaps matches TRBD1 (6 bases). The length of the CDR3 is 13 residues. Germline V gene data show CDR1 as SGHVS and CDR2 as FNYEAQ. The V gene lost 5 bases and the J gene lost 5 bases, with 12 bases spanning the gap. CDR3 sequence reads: CASSRIRGTEAFF. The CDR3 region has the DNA TGTGCCAGCAGCCGCATAAGGGGGACTGAAGCTTTCTTT.

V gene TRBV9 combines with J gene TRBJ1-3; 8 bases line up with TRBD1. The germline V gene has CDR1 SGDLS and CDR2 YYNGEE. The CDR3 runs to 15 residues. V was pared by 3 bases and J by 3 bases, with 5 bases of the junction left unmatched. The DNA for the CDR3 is TGTGCCAGCAGCGCTACACAGGGGGGTGGAAACACCATATATTTT. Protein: CASSATQGGGNTIYF.

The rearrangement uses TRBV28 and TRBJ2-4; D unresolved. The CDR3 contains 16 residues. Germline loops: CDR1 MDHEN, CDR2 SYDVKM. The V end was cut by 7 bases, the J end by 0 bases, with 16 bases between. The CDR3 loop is CASTHAAPIAKNIQYF. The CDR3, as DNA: TGTGCCAGCACCCATGCGGCCCCGATAGCCAAAAACATTCAGTACTTC.

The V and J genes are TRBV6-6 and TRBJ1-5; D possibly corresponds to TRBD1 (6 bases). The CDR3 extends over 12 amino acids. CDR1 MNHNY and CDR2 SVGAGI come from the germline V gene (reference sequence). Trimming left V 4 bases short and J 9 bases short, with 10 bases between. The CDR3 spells CASSSQGTPQHF. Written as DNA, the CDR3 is TGTGCCAGCAGTTCACAGGGAACGCCCCAGCATTTT.

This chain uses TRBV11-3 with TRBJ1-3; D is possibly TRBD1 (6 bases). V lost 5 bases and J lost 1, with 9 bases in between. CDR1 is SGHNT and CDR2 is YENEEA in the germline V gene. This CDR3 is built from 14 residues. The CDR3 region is CASSGRGSGNTIYF. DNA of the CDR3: TGTGCCAGCAGCGGCAGGGGTTCTGGAAACACCATATATTTT.

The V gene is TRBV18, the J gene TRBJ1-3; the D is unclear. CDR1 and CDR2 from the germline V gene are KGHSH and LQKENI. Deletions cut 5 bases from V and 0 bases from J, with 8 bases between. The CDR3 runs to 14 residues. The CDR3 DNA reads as TGTGCCAGCTCAGCCAGTAACTCTGGAAACACCATATATTTT. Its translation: CASSASNSGNTIYF.

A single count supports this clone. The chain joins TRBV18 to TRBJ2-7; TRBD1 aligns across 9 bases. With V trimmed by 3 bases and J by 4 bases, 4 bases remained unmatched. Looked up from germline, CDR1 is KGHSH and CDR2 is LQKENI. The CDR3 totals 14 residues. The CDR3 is CASSPGQGSYEQYF. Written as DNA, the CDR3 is TGTGCCAGCTCACCTGGACAGGGGTCGTACGAGCAGTACTTC.

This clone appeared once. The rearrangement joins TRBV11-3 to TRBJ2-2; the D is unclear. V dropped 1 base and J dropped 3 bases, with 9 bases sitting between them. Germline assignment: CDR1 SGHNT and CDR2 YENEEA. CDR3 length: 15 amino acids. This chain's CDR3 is CASSLGRRDTGELFF. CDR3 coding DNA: TGTGCCAGCAGCTTAGGTCGTCGGGACACCGGGGAGCTGTTTTTT.

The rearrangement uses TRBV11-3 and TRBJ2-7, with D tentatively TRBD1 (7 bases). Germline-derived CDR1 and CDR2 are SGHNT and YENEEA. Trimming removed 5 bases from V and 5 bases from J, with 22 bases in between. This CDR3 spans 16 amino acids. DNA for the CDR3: TGTGCCAGCAGCACCTTGAGCCGGCAGGGGGGCCACGAGCAGTACTTC. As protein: CASSTLSRQGGHEQYF.

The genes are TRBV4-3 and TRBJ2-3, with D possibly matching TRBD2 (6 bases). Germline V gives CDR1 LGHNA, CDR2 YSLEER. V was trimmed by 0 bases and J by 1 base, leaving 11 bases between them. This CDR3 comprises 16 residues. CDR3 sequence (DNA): TGCGCCAGCAGCCAAGAGGACGGGAGCGGCACAGATACGCAGTATTTT. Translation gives CASSQEDGSGTDTQYF.

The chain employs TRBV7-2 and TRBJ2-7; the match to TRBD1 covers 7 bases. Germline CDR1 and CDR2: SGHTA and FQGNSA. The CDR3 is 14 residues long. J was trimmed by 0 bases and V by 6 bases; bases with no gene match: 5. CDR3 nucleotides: TGTGCCAGCAGGCCTCGACAGGGCTCCTACGAGCAGTACTTC. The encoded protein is CASRPRQGSYEQYF. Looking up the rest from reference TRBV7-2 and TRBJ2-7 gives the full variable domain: GAGVSQSPSNKVTEKGKDVELRCDPISGHTALYWYRQSLGQGLEFLIYFQGNSAPDKSGLPSDRFSAERTGGSVSTLTIQRTQQEDSAVYLCASRPRQGSYEQYFGPGTRLTVT.

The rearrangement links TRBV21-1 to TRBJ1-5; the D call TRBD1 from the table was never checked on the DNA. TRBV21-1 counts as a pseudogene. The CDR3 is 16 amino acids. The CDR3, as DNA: TGTGCCAGCAGCAAAACTGGTCCCAGGGGGCATCAGCCCCAGCATTTT. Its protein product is CASSKTGPRGHQPQHF.

CDR3 bases: TGTGCCTGGAGTGTACAAGCGGGAGTTCCACCCGAGCAGTACTTC. Translating it yields CAWSVQAGVPPEQYF. The chain couples TRBV30 to TRBJ2-7; TRBD2 matches 8 bases. The CDR3 covers 15 residues. CDR1 and CDR2 from the germline V gene are GTSNPN and SVGIG (reference sequence). The J segment lost 6 bases and the V segment lost 0 bases, leaving 10 bases of the junction unmatched.

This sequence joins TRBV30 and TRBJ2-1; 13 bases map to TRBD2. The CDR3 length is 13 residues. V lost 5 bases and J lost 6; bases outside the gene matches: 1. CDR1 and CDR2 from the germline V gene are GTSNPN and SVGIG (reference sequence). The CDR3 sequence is CAWGTSGVNEQFF. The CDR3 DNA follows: TGTGCCTGGGGGACTAGCGGGGTCAATGAGCAGTTCTTC.